This T cell receptor (beta chain) was found in a study of low-dose radiotherapy and immunotherapy resistance in tumors. The overall study: A dose of 1 Gy per fraction every two weeks went to Cohort 2, totaling 13 Gy over 26 weeks. Every two weeks patients got nivolumab 240 mg flat dose, plus ipilimumab 1 mg/kg every six weeks, intravenously.

This CDR3 is built from 16 residues. Looked up from germline, CDR1 is SGHTA and CDR2 is FQGNSA. Trimming cost V 1 base and J 4 bases, with 14 bases left between them. Specified time point: before trial treatment. This clonotype showed up many times. Gene-specific TRAV and TRBV primers were used for first-strand cDNA, covering alpha and beta chains. It was with a constant-region primer and a V-primer adapter that TCRs were amplified over approximately 20 PCR cycles. mRNA, once isolated, was amplified by in vitro transcription. Each CDR3 protein gets one entry after TCRdb re-called the reads with MiXCR. Counted here are 55,000 to 80,000 distinct CDR3 sequences, more than 25% occurring once; the ten biggest clones make up about 6.6%.

This specimen consisted of PBMCs, obtained before treatment. This clonotype was obtained from a male donor with rectosigmoid adenocarcinoma. The chain combines TRBV7-2 with TRBJ1-5; perhaps TRBD1 as D (5 bases). This chain's CDR3 is CASSLDRGLRNQPQHF. The CDR3 DNA follows: TGTGCCAGCAGCTTAGATAGGGGATTGAGGAATCAGCCCCAGCATTTT. Complete variable domain (other parts from reference TRBV7-2 and TRBJ1-5): GAGVSQSPSNKVTEKGKDVELRCDPISGHTALYWYRQSLGQGLEFLIYFQGNSAPDKSGLPSDRFSAERTGGSVSTLTIQRTQQEDSAVYLCASSLDRGLRNQPQHFGDGTRLSIL.